These 23 T cell receptor beta chains were sequenced from one sample in a study of beta chain features in type 1 diabetes. Sequencing targeted expressed TCRB transcripts, as all isolated RNA had been reverse transcribed. The table came from immunoSEQ multiplex PCR; TCRdb's copy has only in-frame clones and leaves some out. The sample has 600,000 to 650,000 clones, 15% to 17% seen once. Material: naive CD4+ T cells from blood. The receptor set was obtained from a man in his late teens or twenties in good health.

The V call is TRBV4-1, the J call TRBJ1-2; D unclear. CDR3 size: 15 residues. The ends were cut back, 6 bases at V and 0 bases at J, with 14 bases in the middle. Germline loops: CDR1 MGHRA, CDR2 YSYEKL. CDR3 coding DNA: TGCGCCAGCAGAACCCCACACCGAGCTAACTATGGCTACACCTTC. Amino acids: CASRTPHRANYGYTF.

The rearrangement links TRBV19 to TRBJ1-4; D not resolved. CDR1 LNHDA and CDR2 SQIVND come from the germline V gene (reference sequence). Trimming stripped 5 bases from V and 6 bases from J, with 13 bases between. The CDR3 is made up of 14 amino acids. CDR3 nucleotide sequence: TGTGCCAGTAGTTCCCGGTTGGGCGATGAAAAACTGTTTTTT. As protein: CASSSRLGDEKLFF.

The chain couples TRBV27 to TRBJ1-6, with 9 bases lining up with TRBD1. Germline assignment: CDR1 MNHEY and CDR2 SMNVEV (reference sequence). V trimming: 6 bases; J trimming: 4 bases; junction bases outside the gene matches: 4. The CDR3 runs to 15 residues. CDR3 in DNA: TGTGCCAGCAGGGGAGGACAGGGGTATAATTCACCCCTCCACTTT. This translates into CASRGGQGYNSPLHF.

In its sample, this clone was seen many times. The chain couples TRBV4-1 to TRBJ2-1; the match to TRBD2 covers 8 bases. This CDR3 is built from 15 residues. CDR1 and CDR2 from the germline V gene are MGHRA and YSYEKL. The V segment lost 1 base and the J segment 5 bases; nucleotides outside the gene matches: 4. DNA for the CDR3: TGCGCCAGCAGCCAAGGGACTAGCCCTAACAATGAGCAGTTCTTC. Protein sequence: CASSQGTSPNNEQFF.

The chain uses TRBV13 and TRBJ2-1; 10 nucleotides line up with TRBD2. Germline V gene sequence: CDR1 PRHDT, CDR2 FYEKMQ (reference sequence). The V segment lost 6 bases and the J segment 8 bases; nucleotides outside the gene matches: 13. The CDR3 has 16 residues. The CDR3 here is CASSDLAGAKSHEQFF. CDR3 DNA: TGTGCCAGCAGTGACCTAGCGGGAGCCAAATCACATGAGCAGTTCTTC.

This sequence joins TRBV7-3 and TRBJ2-1; 15 nucleotides match TRBD2. With 3 bases clipped from V and 10 bases from J, the junction kept 4 bases outside the gene matches. CDR1 and CDR2 (germline): SGHTA, FQGTGA. The CDR3 sequence is 15 residues long. The CDR3 DNA reads as TGTGCCAGCAGCTTCGGGACTAGCGGGAGGACCGAGCAGTTCTTC. This sequence encodes CASSFGTSGRTEQFF.

This clone came up a few times. Other DNA sequences of this sample code for an identical CDR3. The chain links TRBV9 to TRBJ2-5; no clear D. Germline V CDR1 and CDR2: SGDLS, YYNGEE. The CDR3 sequence is 13 residues long. The V and J ends lost 2 bases and 5 bases respectively, with 10 bases between them. This CDR3 reads CASSVGSRETQYF. The CDR3 bases are TGTGCCAGCAGCGTGGGCTCACGGGAGACCCAGTACTTC. Combining the CDR3 with reference TRBV9 and TRBJ2-5 gives the whole variable domain DSGVTQTPKHLITATGQRVTLRCSPRSGDLSVYWYQQSLDQGLQFLIQYYNGEERAKGNILERFSAQQFPDLHSELNLSSLELGDSALYFCASSVGSRETQYFGPGTRLLVL.

The chain carries TRBV5-1 and TRBJ2-7, with D unresolved. Germline V lookup: CDR1 SGHRS, CDR2 YFSETQ. CDR3 size: 14 residues. V dropped 1 base and J dropped 4 bases, with 12 bases sitting between them. The CDR3 loop is CASSLKSEGYEQYF. The CDR3 bases are TGCGCCAGCAGCTTGAAGTCAGAAGGATACGAGCAGTACTTC.

The genes are TRBV6-6 and TRBJ2-7; D not certain. V shed 0 bases and J shed 2 bases, with 11 bases lying between them. Looked up from germline, CDR1 is MNHNY and CDR2 is SVGAGI (reference sequence). CDR3 size: 15 residues. The CDR3 DNA reads TGTGCCAGCAGTTACTCTGGCGGCGGAACCTACGAGCAGTACTTC. It codes for CASSYSGGGTYEQYF.

This clone was found a few times. The CDR3 nucleotides read TGTGCCTGGAGCGACAGGGTAAGGGAGCAGTACTTC. Its protein product is CAWSDRVREQYF. This chain joins TRBV30 and TRBJ2-7; 7 positions match TRBD1. Per the germline V gene, CDR1 is GTSNPN and CDR2 is SVGIG (reference sequence). The ends lost 3 bases at V and 7 bases at J; junction bases unmatched: 6. CDR3 size: 12 residues.

This clone was seen a handful of times. The rearrangement uses TRBV27 and TRBJ2-7, with 7 bases fitting TRBD1. This CDR3 region has 14 residues. After removal of 5 bases from V and 2 bases from J, the junction contained 6 bases not matched to a gene. Per the germline V gene, CDR1 is MNHEY and CDR2 is SMNVEV (reference sequence). DNA for the CDR3: TGTGCCAGCAGTCAAAGGGACAGAACCTACGAGCAGTACTTC. Protein product: CASSQRDRTYEQYF.

This chain joins TRBV21-1 and TRBJ2-3. TRBV21-1 is reported as a pseudogene. This CDR3 is built from 15 residues. The CDR3 DNA sequence: TGTGCCAGCAGCAAAGATTGGGAAGATTTGGATACGCAGTATTTT. As protein: CASSKDWEDLDTQYF.

This clone turned up a few times. The rearrangement uses TRBV4-1 and TRBJ1-5, with D tentatively TRBD1 (5 bases). The V and J ends lost 4 bases and 6 bases respectively, with 19 bases between them. The CDR3 is made up of 16 amino acids. The germline V gene has CDR1 MGHRA and CDR2 YSYEKL. The CDR3, as DNA: TGCGCCAGCAGCCGCACGGACATGGGTTGGGTTCAGCCCCAGCATTTT. Protein sequence: CASSRTDMGWVQPQHF.

The chain carries TRBV21-1 and TRBJ2-6; the table's D call TRBD2 went unverified against the DNA. TRBV21-1 is termed a pseudogene. The CDR3 spans 20 residues. CDR3 nucleotides: TGTGCCAGCAGCTCCTGGGTGGATAGCGGAGGATGCTCTGGGGCCAACGTCCTGACTTTC. It yields the protein CASSSWVDSGGCSGANVLTF.

The V gene is TRBV5-1, the J gene TRBJ2-3; 7 bases line up with TRBD2. CDR1 is SGHRS, CDR2 YFSETQ, per germline. Trimming removed 3 bases from V and 7 bases from J; junction bases left unmatched: 8. The CDR3 loop spans 14 amino acids. This CDR3 reads CASSSSRESYTQYF. CDR3 DNA: TGCGCCAGCAGCTCCTCGCGGGAGTCGTATACGCAGTATTTT. Drawing the rest from reference TRBV5-1 and TRBJ2-3, the complete variable domain is KAGVTQTPRYLIKTRGQQVTLSCSPISGHRSVSWYQQTPGQGLQFLFEYFSETQRNKGNFPGRFSGRQFSNSRSEMNVSTLELGDSALYLCASSSSRESYTQYFGPGTRLTVL.

V usage is TRBV10-3 and J usage is TRBJ1-2; D perhaps matches TRBD1 (6 bases). Trimming stripped 6 bases from V and 0 bases from J, with 11 bases between. Germline V CDR1 and CDR2: ENHRY, SYGVKD. The CDR3 spans 14 residues. The CDR3 DNA sequence: TGTGCCATCAGGAAAGCAGGGGCTAACTATGGCTACACCTTC. Translated: CAIRKAGANYGYTF.

The chain carries TRBV27 and TRBJ1-2; TRBD1 matches at 7 bases. CDR3 length: 15 amino acids. The V segment lost 4 bases and the J segment 6 bases; nucleotides outside the gene matches: 11. Germline-derived CDR1 and CDR2 are MNHEY and SMNVEV (reference sequence). In DNA, the CDR3 is TGTGCCAGCAGTTCCAGACAGGGAGTGAACCATGGCTACACCTTC. Translated, it gives CASSSRQGVNHGYTF.

The table lists this clone with a few counts. The chain combines TRBV5-6 with TRBJ2-2; possible D gene TRBD2, 6 bases. V shed 5 bases and J shed 7 bases, with 21 bases lying between them. Germline CDR1 and CDR2: SGHDT and YYEEEE. This CDR3 spans 16 amino acids. This chain's CDR3 is CASRGQGARGIGELFF. The CDR3 DNA reads TGTGCCAGCAGGGGTCAGGGAGCACGCGGGATCGGGGAGCTGTTTTTT.

The rearrangement links TRBV19 to TRBJ2-6; D ambiguous. The CDR3 runs 15 residues. The germline V and J ends were trimmed by 7 bases and 4 bases, with 14 bases remaining between them. The germline gives CDR1 LNHDA, CDR2 SQIVND (reference sequence). CDR3 DNA sequence: TGTGCCAGTACTCGTCCGAGTGCCGGGGCCAACGTCCTGACTTTC. It codes for CASTRPSAGANVLTF.

The chain recombines TRBV28 with TRBJ2-2, with a weak D call TRBD2 (6 bases). There are 15 residues in the CDR3. V was shortened by 6 bases and J by 7 bases, with 18 bases between the two germline ends. The V gene's germline CDR1 is MDHEN and CDR2 SYDVKM. The CDR3 coding sequence is TGTGCCAGCAGCCCGACCGGCCTGGGAGGCGGGGAGCTGTTTTTT. Its translation: CASSPTGLGGGELFF.

This chain joins TRBV5-6 and TRBJ2-7; maybe TRBD2 (6 bases). V was trimmed by 0 bases and J by 3 bases, leaving 16 bases between them. Looked up from germline, CDR1 is SGHDT and CDR2 is YYEEEE. This CDR3 spans 16 amino acids. In DNA form, the CDR3 reads TGTGCCAGCAGCTTGGTTCGGGACTCACCGTTCTACGAGCAGTACTTC. It specifies CASSLVRDSPFYEQYF.

Many counts were recorded for this clone. The V gene is TRBV28, the J gene TRBJ2-7; D call uncertain. V lost 6 bases to trimming and J lost 6 bases, with 9 bases between them. The germline V gene has CDR1 MDHEN and CDR2 SYDVKM. The length of the CDR3 is 11 residues. Here the CDR3 DNA reads TGTGCCAGCAGAGCCCCAGGCGAGCAGTACTTC. It yields the protein CASRAPGEQYF.

This clone was recorded a few times. V is TRBV5-1 and J is TRBJ1-3; D remains unclear. Between the trimmed V and J ends, which lost 0 bases and 7 bases, there was a span of 17 bases. Germline loops: CDR1 SGHRS, CDR2 YFSETQ. This CDR3 has 16 residues. Here the CDR3 reads CASSLEVSGGWNTIYF. The DNA for the CDR3 is TGCGCCAGCAGCTTGGAGGTTTCGGGTGGCTGGAACACCATATATTTT.